Listed below are T cell receptor beta chains from one sample, sequenced in a study of blood T cells in healthy people across ages. TCRdb ran MiXCR on the 5' RACE reads and lists one entry per CDR3 protein. The sample includes 1.5 million to 2 million distinct CDR3 sequences, 28% seen only once; the top ten take about 8%. The sample was blood. The receptors here all came from a woman aged 30 to 39 in good health. Both conserved end residues are part of each CDR3.

j_gene | v_gene | CDR3aa
TRBJ2-2 | TRBV3-1 | CASSQRTPNTGELFF
TRBJ2-2 | TRBV6-5 | CATMTSGSRGTGELFF
TRBJ1-2 | TRBV7-2 | CASSLSVGTVNYGYTF
TRBJ2-7 | TRBV10-2 | CASSAAKGGRNEQYF
TRBJ2-7 | TRBV5-1 | CASSWEDTYEQYF
TRBJ1-2 | TRBV6-6 | CASSLDVGAYGYTF
TRBJ2-3 | TRBV2 | CASSGSRDRVTDTQYF
TRBJ2-7 | TRBV11-2 | CASSLDPREQYF
TRBJ1-4 | TRBV7-9 | CASSLQVGKLFF
TRBJ2-3 | TRBV7-2 | CASAAIEGFTDTQYF
. | TRBV19 | CASSIGQGGIETQYF
TRBJ2-7 | TRBV30 | CACLAGYEQYF
TRBJ2-2 | TRBV9 | CASSVGHSNTGELFF
TRBJ2-5 | TRBV3-1 | CASSPSRPGAGETQYF
TRBJ1-1 | TRBV29-1 | CSVEHSPNTEAFF
. | TRBV28 | CASRGTGGSEQYF
TRBJ2-1 | TRBV7-9 | CASSHQYYTSGSNEQFF
TRBJ2-1 | TRBV16 | CASSQQAWGNEQFF
TRBJ1-3 | TRBV12-3/TRBV12-4 | CASSLDRTSGNTIYF
TRBJ2-7 | TRBV5-1 | CASSASWEQYF
TRBJ2-7 | TRBV20-1 | CSAPDISSYEQYF
TRBJ2-1 | TRBV5-1 | CASSSSGGEAGEQFF
TRBJ2-6 | TRBV12-5 | CASGLGDGSGANVLTF
TRBJ2-5 | TRBV12-3/TRBV12-4 | CASCLTQETQYF
TRBJ2-5 | TRBV29-1 | CSVDKGDWETQYF
TRBJ2-1 | TRBV7-9 | CASGDSATNEQFF
TRBJ1-2 | TRBV11-2 | CASSLSRTAYGYTF
TRBJ2-3 | TRBV12-3/TRBV12-4 | CASSNRVSTDAQYF
TRBJ1-2 | TRBV7-2 | CAGSGQSRPYGYTF
TRBJ1-5 | TRBV12-3/TRBV12-4 | CASRSDYNQPQHF
TRBJ1-6 | TRBV5-1 | CASSLEVNSPLHF
TRBJ1-2 | TRBV24-1 | CATSESIGGYTF
TRBJ2-7 | TRBV29-1 | CSVEDLPSGKKNWDEQYF
TRBJ2-3 | TRBV19 | CASSQGQGRRADTQYF
TRBJ2-1 | TRBV18 | CASSPAGQGGQFF
TRBJ1-1 | TRBV20-1 | CSAKGAGGRLNTEAFF
TRBJ1-4 | TRBV25-1 | CASRVGAATNEKLFF
TRBJ2-3 | TRBV24-1 | CVRSGLAGGDTQYF
TRBJ2-3 | TRBV5-5 | CASSRRLADSTDTQYF
TRBJ2-1 | TRBV24-1 | CATRAGAGYYNEQFF
TRBJ2-1 | TRBV20-1 | CSARDSESSYNEQFF
TRBJ1-5 | TRBV6-2/TRBV6-3 | CASSLGVLSNQPQHF
TRBJ2-5 | TRBV4-1 | CASSLGPPGKSVEQYF
TRBJ2-3 | TRBV3-1 | CANSRGTRGDTQYF
TRBJ2-1 | TRBV12-3/TRBV12-4 | CASSPTSDGQFF
TRBJ2-6 | TRBV25-1 | CASSSSPGANVLTF
TRBJ2-1 | TRBV7-3 | CASSKNTGSYNEQFF